The sequence of this T cell receptor (beta chain) was determined in a study of PD-L1 blockade in urothelial cancer. Study-level background: Analysis of blood occurred 3 weeks (second dose) and 6 weeks after treatment start.

Measured with immunoSEQ multiplex PCR; TCRdb has only the in-frame clones, and not every one. This repertoire shows about 52,000 clones, roughly 82% found once; its top ten account for over 1%. Time point denoted: pretreatment peripheral blood. Patients were diagnosed with urothelial carcinoma, either locally advanced or metastatic. The CDR3 runs to 18 residues. Per the germline V gene, CDR1 is KGHSH and CDR2 is LQKENI. V was pared by 3 bases and J by 9 bases, with 17 bases of the junction left unmatched. The rearrangement uses TRBV18 and TRBJ2-1; 10 bases match TRBD1. This sample comprised PBMCs, obtained around atezolizumab (anti-PD-L1) treatment. The TCR comes from a middle-aged man with urothelial cancer. The CDR3 loop reads CASSPLSKSTGGASEQFF. CDR3 in DNA: TGTGCCAGCTCACCGCTGAGCAAGTCGACAGGGGGCGCTAGTGAGCAGTTCTTC.